These T cell receptor beta chains were read from a single sample in a study of regulatory T cells in long-lasting Graves disease. MiXCR, applied by TCRdb to the multiplex PCR reads, yields one record per CDR3 protein. The sample includes some 410,000 distinct CDR3 sequences, around 17% of them seen just once. The sample also formed part of further work on T cells in Graves' hyperthyroidism and ophthalmopathy.

The material was peripheral blood mononuclear cells (PBMCs), obtained at new diagnosis, from a patient treated with antithyroid drugs. The receptors were sampled from a woman aged 25 to 45 with Graves disease. CDR3s include the opening cysteine and the closing phenylalanine or tryptophan. D genes are given only for firm matches. The listing skips clone size in some rows; elsewhere it reads once, few, many or a size class.

CDR3aa: CASRSTGLNTEAFF; CDR3nt: TGTGCCAGCAGGTCCACAGGCCTGAACACTGAAGCTTTCTTT; abundance: .; d_gene: .; j_gene: TRBJ1-1; v_gene: TRBV6-1
CDR3aa: CASSFWGTSTRSYNEQFF; CDR3nt: TGTGCCAGCAGTTTTTGGGGGACCTCGACTCGTTCCTACAATGAGCAGTTCTTC; abundance: few; d_gene: .; j_gene: TRBJ2-1; v_gene: TRBV27
CDR3aa: CASRPTYTGELFF; CDR3nt: TGTGCCAGCAGACCTACCTACACCGGGGAGCTGTTTTTT; abundance: many; d_gene: .; j_gene: TRBJ2-2; v_gene: TRBV3-1
CDR3aa: CASSQERGTSAFYEQYF; CDR3nt: TGCGCCAGCAGCCAAGAACGCGGGACTAGCGCGTTTTACGAGCAGTACTTC; abundance: few; d_gene: TRBD2; j_gene: TRBJ2-7; v_gene: TRBV4-1
CDR3aa: CASRDGLQETQYF; CDR3nt: TGTGCCAGCCGGGACGGACTCCAAGAGACCCAGTACTTC; abundance: many; d_gene: .; j_gene: TRBJ2-5; v_gene: TRBV5-6
CDR3aa: CASSFLLSSYNEQFF; CDR3nt: TGTGCCAGCAGTTTTTTACTGTCCTCATACAATGAGCAGTTCTTC; abundance: many; d_gene: .; j_gene: TRBJ2-1; v_gene: TRBV27
CDR3aa: CASSYLKRGDDYEQYF; CDR3nt: TGTGCCAGCAGTTATCTCAAGCGAGGGGACGACTACGAGCAGTACTTC; abundance: many; d_gene: .; j_gene: TRBJ2-7; v_gene: TRBV6-2/TRBV6-3
CDR3aa: CASSFSVGGQPQHF; CDR3nt: TGTGCCAGCAGTTTTTCGGTTGGTGGTCAGCCCCAGCATTTT; abundance: many; d_gene: .; j_gene: TRBJ1-5; v_gene: TRBV27
CDR3aa: CASSFSGSRNYGYTF; CDR3nt: TGTGCCAGCAGTTTCTCGGGGTCGAGGAACTATGGCTACACCTTC; abundance: many; d_gene: .; j_gene: TRBJ1-2; v_gene: TRBV28
CDR3aa: CASSPDPGLSGELFF; CDR3nt: TGTGCCAGCAGCCCAGATCCAGGTTTGTCCGGGGAGCTGTTTTTT; abundance: few; d_gene: .; j_gene: TRBJ2-2; v_gene: TRBV4-2
CDR3aa: CAGSLDRGETQYF; CDR3nt: TGTGCCGGCAGTCTAGACAGGGGAGAGACCCAGTACTTC; abundance: few; d_gene: TRBD1; j_gene: TRBJ2-5; v_gene: TRBV2
CDR3aa: CSIELTVIETQYF; CDR3nt: TGCAGTATTGAGTTGACGGTAATAGAGACCCAGTACTTC; abundance: many; d_gene: .; j_gene: TRBJ2-5; v_gene: TRBV20-1
CDR3aa: CSASPSVAGEITDTQYF; CDR3nt: TGCAGTGCTAGCCCGTCTGTAGCGGGAGAAATCACAGATACGCAGTATTTT; abundance: many; d_gene: TRBD2; j_gene: TRBJ2-3; v_gene: TRBV20-1
CDR3aa: CASSKPQGALDTGELFF; CDR3nt: TGTGCCAGCAGCAAACCACAGGGGGCGCTTGACACCGGGGAGCTGTTTTTT; abundance: many; d_gene: TRBD1; j_gene: TRBJ2-2; v_gene: TRBV7-9
CDR3aa: CASSSLGSGRSEQYF; CDR3nt: TGTGCCAGCAGCTCCCTAGGTAGCGGGAGATCGGAGCAGTACTTC; abundance: many; d_gene: TRBD2; j_gene: TRBJ2-7; v_gene: TRBV11-2
CDR3aa: CASSWGRLGEQFF; CDR3nt: TGTGCCAGCAGTTGGGGACGCTTGGGGGAGCAGTTCTTC; abundance: many; d_gene: .; j_gene: TRBJ2-1; v_gene: TRBV27
CDR3aa: CASSASGKSSYNEQFF; CDR3nt: TGTGCCAGCAGCGCTAGCGGGAAGAGCTCCTACAATGAGCAGTTCTTC; abundance: many; d_gene: TRBD2; j_gene: TRBJ2-1; v_gene: TRBV12-3/TRBV12-4
CDR3aa: CASSQRGLGISYEQYF; CDR3nt: TGCGCCAGCAGCCAGAGGGGACTAGGGATCTCCTACGAGCAGTACTTC; abundance: many; d_gene: TRBD2; j_gene: TRBJ2-7; v_gene: TRBV4-1
CDR3aa: CSGSDRGNQPQHF; CDR3nt: TGCAGTGGTAGCGACAGGGGCAATCAGCCCCAGCATTTT; abundance: many; d_gene: TRBD1; j_gene: TRBJ1-5; v_gene: TRBV20-1
CDR3aa: CSVETSGYNEQFF; CDR3nt: TGCAGCGTTGAAACTAGCGGCTACAATGAGCAGTTCTTC; abundance: once; d_gene: TRBD2; j_gene: TRBJ2-1; v_gene: TRBV29-1
CDR3aa: CASSESDNEQFF; CDR3nt: TGCGCCAGCAGTGAGTCGGACAATGAGCAGTTCTTC; abundance: many; d_gene: .; j_gene: TRBJ2-1; v_gene: TRBV10-1
CDR3aa: CASSQVLANEQYF; CDR3nt: TGTGCCAGCAGCCAAGTATTGGCCAACGAGCAGTACTTC; abundance: many; d_gene: .; j_gene: TRBJ2-7; v_gene: TRBV14
CDR3aa: CASSRSRTRSTDTQYF; CDR3nt: TGTGCCAGCAGTCGCAGCCGGACTAGGTCAACAGATACGCAGTATTTT; abundance: many; d_gene: TRBD2; j_gene: TRBJ2-3; v_gene: TRBV2
CDR3aa: CASAIGQASTEAFF; CDR3nt: TGTGCTAGTGCCATCGGACAGGCCAGCACTGAAGCTTTCTTT; abundance: many; d_gene: TRBD1; j_gene: TRBJ1-1; v_gene: TRBV12-5
CDR3aa: CASSLVGPATGSTSTQYF; CDR3nt: TGTGCCAGCAGCTTAGTTGGTCCAGCGACGGGGTCCACCTCTACGCAGTATTTT; abundance: many; d_gene: .; j_gene: TRBJ2-3; v_gene: TRBV7-2
CDR3aa: CASSWGTSGTGELFF; CDR3nt: TGTGCCAGCAGCTGGGGGACTAGCGGGACCGGGGAGCTGTTTTTT; abundance: .; d_gene: TRBD2; j_gene: TRBJ2-2; v_gene: TRBV5-4
CDR3aa: CASSKGQVEETQYF; CDR3nt: TGTGCCAGCAGTAAAGGACAGGTGGAAGAGACCCAGTACTTC; abundance: many; d_gene: TRBD1; j_gene: TRBJ2-5; v_gene: TRBV7-2